This T cell receptor beta chain is drawn from a study of blood T cell repertoires in COVID-19 (TCRdb year 2020). Regarding the complete study: The collaborator samples originated in the United States, Italy and Spain and spanned the acute and convalescent phases of COVID-19. The prospective study material was composed of cDNA or gDNA derived from T cells, B-cell-depleted T cells, or PBMCs. Subjects who had been exposed to COVID-19, were actively infected with it, or had recovered from it provided the deeply sampled blood TCRbeta repertoires that made up the dataset. The repertoires were made available in a free public database intended to serve as a resource for research on the immune response to SARS-CoV-2. The samples were drawn from two sources: the first 160 participants of the ongoing ImmuneRACE study, and 1,254 subjects contributed by 6 global collaborators. A de-identified subject ID, COVID-19 status, age in years and sex were almost always included in the sample metadata. HLA class I and class II types, where available, came from metadata supplied by the sample provider rather than from assay-based typing. Overall study outcomes, separate from this receptor: Clinical and demographic metadata were provided uncurated, with the amount varying by source and participant.

Whole blood was collected in K2EDTA tubes by collaborating institutions according to the institutions' own protocols. For TCRbeta analysis, collaborator samples were shipped as frozen whole blood, as isolated PBMCs, or as DNA extracted from either sample type. The immunoSEQ Assay, a bias-controlled multiplex PCR, was used to amplify TCRbeta CDR3 regions from genomic DNA. Concerning the study's data processing: Nucleated cell counts per sample were estimated from amplification of reference gene primers within the assay. To quantify the absolute abundance of each unique TCRbeta CDR3 rearrangement, sequence reads were collapsed and filtered. For each sample, productive Simpson clonality was calculated as the square root of Simpson's diversity index over productive rearrangements. Imported from immuneACCESS, the table was reduced by TCRdb to in-frame sequences with V and J called. These copies leave out some clones; in studies compared against another copy, an unresolved V gene accounts for under half, and the cause of the remainder is not known. That table gives V, J and clone size, and the DNA gave D and trimming. For this sample the table gives approximately 47,000 clones, of which roughly nine tenths were detected only once. The ten largest clones take up 15% to 20% of the sample.

In the germline V gene, CDR1 corresponds to LGHNA and CDR2 to YSLEER. Spanning cysteine to phenylalanine, the CDR3 consists of 15 amino acids. Solely the CDR3 DNA is kept, with 45 bases framed from the first base. Germline trimming: 1 base from V, 7 bases from J; junction bases outside gene matches: 5. This clone was seen a single time. No antigen is known for it. Base qualities are not provided; no much larger clone lies one nucleotide away. Material: peripheral blood. The receptor was derived from a man in his 70s with active COVID-19. In this chain, TRBV4-3 is recombined with TRBJ2-4; 9 junctional bases match TRBD2. The CDR3 region reads CASSQGRAGGNIQYF. Read as DNA, the sequence is TGCGCCAGCAGCCAAGGCAGGGCGGGAGGGAACATTCAGTACTTC.